This entry is about one TCR beta chain. This clone's antigen is unknown. These data come from a study of T cells in severe cutaneous drug reactions (dated by TCRdb to between 2018 and 2020). Context from the whole study: Recruitment took place between the early 2010s and the late 2010s, drawing patients from Taiwan, Thailand and a European registry network. Assignment of the culprit drug relied on both the Naranjo algorithm and the ALDEN drug causality algorithm. The study paired bulk TCR sequencing with single-cell sequencing, quantitative PCR validation, functional assays and transgenic mouse experiments. Blister fluids/cells, PBMC and other biological samples were taken from patients in the acute stage or the recovery stage. Libraries used iRepertoire multiplex PCR; authors cited a comparison showing similar capture of abundant clonotypes across iRepertoire and 5' RACE methods with or without UMI. Only patients with a probable or definite SJS/TEN or DRESS diagnosis by RegiSCAR criteria were enrolled.

Sequenced donors were patients with carbamazepine-induced Stevens-Johnson syndrome or toxic epidermal necrolysis (CBZ-SJS/TEN). To search for drug-specific clonotypes, the T cell receptor repertoires of patients with drug-induced severe cutaneous adverse reactions were profiled by next-generation sequencing. RNA was isolated either from blister cells of skin lesions or from peripheral blood mononuclear cells. For both bulk and single-cell sequencing, libraries were prepared with the iRepertoire multiplex PCR system and TCR subtype-specific primers. Multiplex PCR with primers aimed at the V, D and J gene regions produced the bulk TCR beta libraries. Each sample contributed roughly 90-500 ng of RNA as input for preparing the bulk TCR library. Bulk TCR beta amplicons were sequenced on an Illumina MiSeq. The study's own analysis went as follows. Sample misassignments and low-quality sequencing reads were removed through quality control steps. The amino acids lying between the V-gene Y[YFLI]C motif and the J-segment [FW]GXGT motif were defined as CDR3. The IMGT database served as the reference for assigning TRBV and TRBJ genes and CDR3 clonotypes. TRBV expression in each sample was normalized to the mean expression of the same gene in PBMC from a few dozen healthy donors. TCRdb reprocessed the public reads and reports one entry per CDR3 protein sequence, without DNA. The V and J calls, along with clone size, are taken from TCRdb and not from the paper's own processing. The sample table on file contains 9,500 to 13,000 distinct CDR3 sequences. Of the sample, 21% falls within the top ten clones.

Its CDR3 holds 16 amino acids, cysteine through phenylalanine. No nucleotide data were recorded. The germline V gene specifies SQVTM as CDR1 and ANQGSEA as CDR2. The paper as a whole reports these results and caveats: CBZ-SJS/TEN patients showed strongly increased TRBV12-4 usage, with averages of about 32% in blister cells and roughly 5% in PBMC. Although undetectable or scarce in tolerant-control and healthy-donor PBMC, a public TCRbeta CDR3 was found in all seven CBZ-SJS/TEN blister samples, at a mean of roughly 13%. According to the authors, further study is still needed to determine whether the public TCR generalizes to SJS/TEN caused by other drugs.

The source of this sequence is a human donor with Stevens-Johnson syndrome, a severe cutaneous drug reaction. Sequencing input: cells from a skin blister. Explained via the paper, the cell subset or site label denotes: unsorted cells from skin lesion blisters. In this chain, TRBV29-1 is recombined with TRBJ2-1; TCRdb returns TRBD1, unconfirmable since there is no DNA. CDR3 reads: CSVEDPGRSSYNEQFF.